Included here is one T cell receptor (beta chain) sequence, with context. The target of this receptor is not known. The record has no base qualities; no much larger clone is one base away. These data originate in a study of shared T cell receptors in the human thymus (dated by TCRdb to 2020 to 2023). Concerning the study at large: The study examined how self-reactive, shared T-cell receptor alpha chains are generated in the human thymus.

Library creation used the immunoSEQ multiplex PCR assay. TCRdb provides this immuneACCESS table in a form limited to in-frame rearrangements. Some clones are lacking; in checked studies, under half of them reflect an unresolved V gene, and why the rest are absent is not known. Present in this sample are approximately 580,000 clones, approximately 78% of which were seen just once. Of the sample, more than 0.01% is held by the ten largest clones. The CDR3 holds 14 amino acids from the cysteine to the phenylalanine. The entry retains the CDR3 DNA only, 42 bases that are in frame from base 1. V is shortened by 3 bases, J by 7 bases, and the region joining them spans 19 bases. Based on the germline V gene, the CDR1 and CDR2 sequences are SQVTM and ANQGSEA. The same sample was also used in a study of human thymus T cells. As described in the second report: Immunologically healthy infants undergoing open corrective cardiac surgery for congenital heart defects in Finland were used as donors. Thymus tissue was collected as surgical resects that were removed during corrective cardiac surgery. Biased V and J gene segment usage appeared to be present in both thymic and peripheral blood repertoires. The related research found that thymic TCR repertoires overlapped highly between unrelated individuals. The study characterized TCR alpha and beta repertoires from about 8 infant thymus samples and a few related peripheral blood samples. Donor ages ranging from roughly 7 to 250 days were recorded, and about six male and two female infants were included in the cohort. After being mechanically released from the tissue, thymocytes were kept at -70 degrees C in pellets of about 10-33 million cells. A QIAsymphony instrument was used to extract genomic DNA from frozen cell pellets. The immunoSEQ multiplex PCR assay was used to amplify the TCRB and TCRAD loci from a standardized quantity of quality-controlled genomic DNA. The V(D)J region was spanned by amplicons of a length sufficient to cover the CDR3 and to identify V and J genes. Amplicon sequencing was performed on an Illumina platform through the commercial immunoSEQ service. Primer bias and sequencing errors were corrected as previously described, and TCRAD and TCRB definitions were based on the IMGT database. Repertoires were analysed with immunoSEQ Analyzer 3.0 and VDJTools, covering basic statistics, V/J segment usage, diversity estimates, rarefaction and pairwise overlap. Diversity was estimated using the Chao1, ChaoE, Efron-Thisted, Shannon and inverse Simpson indices, and was also estimated on datasets down-sampled to the size of the smallest sample. Repertoire overlap was assessed by strict matching of CDR3 nucleotide sequence, V gene and J gene, and clustering was done by Jaccard-based multidimensional scaling. On average, thymus samples gave about 810,000 unique TCRB clonotypes, whereas blood samples gave roughly 84,000.

This receptor was identified in a boy in the first two years of life with a congenital heart defect. Donor details come from another sample of the same person, matched by shared clones. This sequence uses TRBV29-1 and TRBJ2-7, with TRBD1 tentatively as D gene (6 bases match). Sequenced: thymocytes. In nucleotides, the sequence is TGCAGCGTTGAGAGGCAGGGGCCGTGGGGGGAGCAGTACTTC. This yields the protein CSVERQGPWGEQYF.